This T cell receptor beta chain was observed in a study of T cells in Graves' hyperthyroidism and ophthalmopathy. In its sample, this clonotype was seen many times. The antigen remains undetermined. RNA transcripts were the template for amplifying TCR beta CDR3 regions. The TCR CDR3 was amplified in a first-round RT-PCR using the HTBI primer set. In TCRdb, the multiplex PCR reads were re-called with MiXCR into one record per CDR3 protein. There are about 760,000 distinct CDR3 sequences in the sample; about a third occur only once, and 30% to 40% lies in the top ten. General study results and limits: The model forecast ophthalmopathy, anticipating it by a median approximately 6.1 months before onset.

J gave up 1 base and V 6 bases, and 1 base lay outside the gene matches. The germline V gene has CDR1 SEHNR and CDR2 FQNEAQ (reference sequence). The length of the CDR3 is 14 residues. The V call is TRBV7-9, the J call TRBJ1-4, with TRBD1 matching 8 bases. The clonotype was recovered from a woman between 40 and 55 years old with Graves' hyperthyroidism. The sample taken for sequencing was blood. CDR3 nucleotides: TGTGCCAGCAGGACAGGGGTAACTAATGAAAAACTGTTTTTT. Translation gives CASRTGVTNEKLFF. Drawing the rest from reference TRBV7-9 and TRBJ1-4, the complete variable domain is DTGVSQNPRHKITKRGQNVTFRCDPISEHNRLYWYRQTLGQGPEFLTYFQNEAQLEKSRLLSDRFSAERPKGSFSTLEIQRTEQGDSAMYLCASRTGVTNEKLFFGSGTQLSVL.